This TCR beta chain was captured by sequencing in a study of T cell repertoires in cytomegalovirus infection. Study background: TCR beta signatures that were public indicated CMV infection and matching HLA type.

TCRdb redid the calling of the reads with MiXCR, one entry per CDR3 protein. The sample consists of about 180,000 distinct CDR3 sequences, about 17% of them appearing once. The table lists this clonotype with a few counts. CDR3 length equals 13 residues. Deletions cut 4 bases from V and 4 bases from J, with 11 bases between. CDR1 is SGDLS and CDR2 is YYNGEE in the germline V gene. The sequenced sample consisted of CD8+ T cells from PBMCs. The chain links TRBV9 to TRBJ1-1; D not certain. The sequence derives from a human donor in good health (CMV status not recorded). Some clones in this sample may be carry-over from other donors' samples. The CDR3 protein is CASSPFRGTEAFF. CDR3 in DNA: TGTGCCAGCAGCCCGTTCCGGGGCACTGAAGCTTTCTTT.